A single T cell receptor beta chain is shown here with its context. This entry belongs to a study of shared T cell receptors in the human thymus. Germline loops: CDR1 MGHRA, CDR2 YSYEKL. V shed 0 bases and J 7 bases; nucleotides not matched to a gene: 7. The CDR3 runs 16 residues. Measured with immunoSEQ multiplex PCR; TCRdb has only the in-frame clones, and not every one. This sample carries hundreds of thousands of clones, roughly 90% of them seen once, and the ten largest clones take 0.0095% to 0.012%. The same sample was also used in a study of human thymus T cells. Per that study: Resections were taken during corrective heart surgery, and the thymus tissue came from these. Highly overlapping thymic repertoires among unrelated individuals were reported in related research.

The sample comprised thymocytes. The chain carries TRBV4-1 and TRBJ2-7; 12 nucleotides line up with TRBD2. The source of this sequence is a boy younger than two with a congenital heart defect. In DNA form, the CDR3 reads TGCGCCAGCAGCCAAGAACCTTTTCTAGCGGGGGGGGAGCAGTACTTC. The encoded protein is CASSQEPFLAGGEQYF.